This TCR beta chain was identified in a study of cytomegalovirus exposure and HLA in healthy donors. Across the study: An earlier analysis identified 100 million to 130 million unique TCR beta sequences in about 179 million T cells.

The CDR3 covers 14 residues. Per the germline V gene, CDR1 is SGHDT and CDR2 is YYEEEE. V shed 3 bases, J shed 5 bases, and the junction held 6 bases outside the gene matches. The study ran its PCR with 60 Vbeta and 13 Jbeta primers. Repertoires were generated with immunoSEQ multiplex PCR, while TCRdb's copy carries only in-frame clones and drops some. Altogether about 86,000 clones are present, around three quarters being singletons, with the ten largest covering approximately 8.2%. As regards this clone: Its matching antigen is unknown.

Findings of the study overall: In an earlier analysis, about 87% or about 30%: the productive usage of most TCR beta V segments.

The gene calls are TRBV5-6 and TRBJ2-5; TRBD1 agrees at 8 bases. Sequencing input: PBMCs. The receptor comes from a man in his sixties in good health and CMV-seronegative. The CDR3, as DNA: TGTGCCAGCAGCTCCTCCAGGGGGCTGGAGACCCAGTACTTC. This encodes CASSSSRGLETQYF.